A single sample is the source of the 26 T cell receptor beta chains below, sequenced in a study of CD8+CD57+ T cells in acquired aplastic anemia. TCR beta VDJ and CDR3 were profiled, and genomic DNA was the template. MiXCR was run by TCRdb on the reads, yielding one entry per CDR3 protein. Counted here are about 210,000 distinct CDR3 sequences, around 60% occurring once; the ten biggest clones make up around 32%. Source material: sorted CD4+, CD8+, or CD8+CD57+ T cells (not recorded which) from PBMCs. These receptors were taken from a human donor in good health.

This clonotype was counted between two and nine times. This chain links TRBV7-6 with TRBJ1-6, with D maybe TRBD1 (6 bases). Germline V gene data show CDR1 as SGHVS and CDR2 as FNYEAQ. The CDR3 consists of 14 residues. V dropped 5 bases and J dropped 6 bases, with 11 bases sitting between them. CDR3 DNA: TGTGCCAGCAGCCGGGGGCCTCCTAATTCACCCCTCCACTTT. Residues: CASSRGPPNSPLHF.

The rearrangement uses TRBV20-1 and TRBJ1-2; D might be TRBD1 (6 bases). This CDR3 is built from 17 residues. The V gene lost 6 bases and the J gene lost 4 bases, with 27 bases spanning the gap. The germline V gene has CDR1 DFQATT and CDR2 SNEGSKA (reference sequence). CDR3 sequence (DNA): TGCAGTGCCCCGGGACTAGCGGGGGGGCGGATCTCCTATGGCTACACCTTC. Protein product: CSAPGLAGGRISYGYTF.

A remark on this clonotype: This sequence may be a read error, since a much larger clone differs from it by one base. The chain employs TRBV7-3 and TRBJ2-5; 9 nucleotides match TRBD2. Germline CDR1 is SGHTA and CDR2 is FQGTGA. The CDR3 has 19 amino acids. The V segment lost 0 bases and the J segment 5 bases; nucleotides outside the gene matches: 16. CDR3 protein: CASSLTRGTAVAGVETQYF. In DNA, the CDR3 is TGTGCCAGCAGCTTAACGAGGGGGACTGCGGTAGCGGGGGTGGAGACCCAGTACTTC.

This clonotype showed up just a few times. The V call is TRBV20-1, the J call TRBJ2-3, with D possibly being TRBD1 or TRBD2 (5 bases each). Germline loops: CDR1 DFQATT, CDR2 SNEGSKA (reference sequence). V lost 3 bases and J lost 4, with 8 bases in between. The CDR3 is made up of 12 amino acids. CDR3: CSASGGADTQYF. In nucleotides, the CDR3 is TGCAGTGCTAGTGGGGGTGCAGATACGCAGTATTTT.

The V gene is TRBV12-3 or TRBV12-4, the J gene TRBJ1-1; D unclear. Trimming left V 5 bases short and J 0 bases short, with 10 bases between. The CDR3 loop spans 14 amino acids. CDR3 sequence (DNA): TGTGCCAGCAGTGAAACAGCCTTGAACACTGAAGCTTTCTTT. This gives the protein CASSETALNTEAFF.

The DNA of the CDR3 is TGCGCCAGCAGCCTCCGTGTGGATATTGAGAGCGAGCAGTACTTC. Translated: CASSLRVDIESEQYF. The V gene is TRBV4-3, the J gene TRBJ2-7; D remains ambiguous. The ends were cut back, 4 bases at V and 6 bases at J, with 19 bases in the middle. The CDR3 sequence is 15 residues long. The germline CDR1 and CDR2 sequences are LGHNA and YSLEER.

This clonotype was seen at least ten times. The CDR3 loop reads CASNHAGSQQYF. In nucleotides, the CDR3 is TGTGCCAGCAACCACGCGGGGTCTCAGCAGTACTTC. The chain joins TRBV6-5 to TRBJ2-7, with D tentatively TRBD2 (6 bases). V was clipped by 7 bases and J by 8 bases, with 15 bases between them. This CDR3 contains 12 residues. Germline CDR1 reads MNHEY; CDR2 reads SVGAGI.

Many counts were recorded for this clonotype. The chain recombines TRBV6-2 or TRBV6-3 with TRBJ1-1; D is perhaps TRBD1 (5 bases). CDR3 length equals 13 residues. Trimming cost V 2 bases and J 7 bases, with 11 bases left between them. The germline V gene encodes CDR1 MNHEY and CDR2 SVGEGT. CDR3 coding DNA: TGTGCCAGCAGTTACCAGGGTGGAATTGAAGCTTTCTTT. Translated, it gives CASSYQGGIEAFF.

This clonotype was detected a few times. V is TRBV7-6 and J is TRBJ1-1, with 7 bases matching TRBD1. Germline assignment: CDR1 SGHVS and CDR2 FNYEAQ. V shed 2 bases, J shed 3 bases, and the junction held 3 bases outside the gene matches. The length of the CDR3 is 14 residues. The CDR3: CASSLTGDYTEAFF. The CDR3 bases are TGTGCCAGCAGCTTAACAGGGGATTACACTGAAGCTTTCTTT.

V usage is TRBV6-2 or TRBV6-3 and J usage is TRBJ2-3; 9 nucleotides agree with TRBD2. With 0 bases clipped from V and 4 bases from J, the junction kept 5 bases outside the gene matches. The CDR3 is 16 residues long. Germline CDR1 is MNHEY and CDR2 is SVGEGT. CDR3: CASSYSGGGGSDTQYF. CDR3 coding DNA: TGTGCCAGCAGTTACTCAGGCGGGGGGGGGTCAGATACGCAGTATTTT.

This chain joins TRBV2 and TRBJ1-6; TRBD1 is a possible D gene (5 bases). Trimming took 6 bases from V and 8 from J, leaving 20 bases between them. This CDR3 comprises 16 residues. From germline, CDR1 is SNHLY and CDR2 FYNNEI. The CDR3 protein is CASRQRGTRTYSPLHF. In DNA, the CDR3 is TGTGCCAGCAGACAACGAGGGACGCGGACCTATTCACCCCTCCACTTT.

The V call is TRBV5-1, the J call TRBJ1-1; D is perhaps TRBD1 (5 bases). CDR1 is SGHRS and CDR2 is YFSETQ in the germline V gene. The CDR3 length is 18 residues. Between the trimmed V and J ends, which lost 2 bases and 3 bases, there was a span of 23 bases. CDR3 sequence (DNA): TGCGCCAGCAGCTTACCAACCGAGGGGAACTATGGCTACACTGAAGCTTTCTTT. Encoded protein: CASSLPTEGNYGYTEAFF.

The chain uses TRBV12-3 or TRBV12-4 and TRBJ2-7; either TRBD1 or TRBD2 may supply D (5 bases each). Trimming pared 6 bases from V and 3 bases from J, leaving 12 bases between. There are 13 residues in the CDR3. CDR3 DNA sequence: TGTGCCAGCAGGCTGGGACGGCTCTACGAGCAGTACTTC. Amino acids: CASRLGRLYEQYF.

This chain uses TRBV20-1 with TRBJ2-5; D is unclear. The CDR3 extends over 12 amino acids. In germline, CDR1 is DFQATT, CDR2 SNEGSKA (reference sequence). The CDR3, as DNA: TGCAGCTCTACTCCTAATTTGGAGACCCAGTACTTC. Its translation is CSSTPNLETQYF.

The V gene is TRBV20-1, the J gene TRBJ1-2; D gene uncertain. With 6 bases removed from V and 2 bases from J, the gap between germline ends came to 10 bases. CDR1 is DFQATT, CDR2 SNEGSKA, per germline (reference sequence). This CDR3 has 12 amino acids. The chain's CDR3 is CSAPDQNYGYTF. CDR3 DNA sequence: TGCAGTGCCCCGGATCAAAACTATGGCTACACCTTC.

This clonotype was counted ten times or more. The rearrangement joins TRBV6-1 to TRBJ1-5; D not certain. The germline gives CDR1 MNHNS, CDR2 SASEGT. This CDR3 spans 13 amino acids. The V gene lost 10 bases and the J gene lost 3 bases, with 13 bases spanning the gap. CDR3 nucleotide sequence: TGTGCCACTCTACTTGGTTACAATCAGCCCCAGCATTTT. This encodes CATLLGYNQPQHF.

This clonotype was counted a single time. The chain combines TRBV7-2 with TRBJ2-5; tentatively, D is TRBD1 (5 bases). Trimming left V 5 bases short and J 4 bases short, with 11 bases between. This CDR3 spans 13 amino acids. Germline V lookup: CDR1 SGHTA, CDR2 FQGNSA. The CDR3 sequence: CASSQLRGETQYF. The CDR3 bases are TGTGCCAGCAGCCAGCTTAGGGGAGAGACCCAGTACTTC.

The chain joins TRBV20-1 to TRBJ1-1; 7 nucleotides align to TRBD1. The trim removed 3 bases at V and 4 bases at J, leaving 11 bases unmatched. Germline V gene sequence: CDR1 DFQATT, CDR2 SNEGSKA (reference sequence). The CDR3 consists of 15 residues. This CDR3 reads CSASHHIRQGTEAFF. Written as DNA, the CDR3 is TGCAGTGCTAGTCACCACATCCGACAGGGCACTGAAGCTTTCTTT.

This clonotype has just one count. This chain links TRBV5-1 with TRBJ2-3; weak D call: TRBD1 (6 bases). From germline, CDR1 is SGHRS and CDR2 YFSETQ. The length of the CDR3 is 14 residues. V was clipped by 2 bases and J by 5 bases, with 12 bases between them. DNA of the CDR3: TGCGCCAGCAGCTTAAAGACAGGTCTAGATACGCAGTATTTT. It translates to CASSLKTGLDTQYF.

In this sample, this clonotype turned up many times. The CDR3 spells CSAVLREKLFF. The CDR3 DNA follows: TGCAGCGCCGTTTTGCGGGAAAAACTGTTTTTT. The rearrangement links TRBV29-1 to TRBJ1-4; D not certain. Trimming shortened V by 7 bases and J by 8 bases, and 11 bases separated the two germline ends. The CDR3 spans 11 residues. Germline assignment: CDR1 SQVTM and CDR2 ANQGSEA.

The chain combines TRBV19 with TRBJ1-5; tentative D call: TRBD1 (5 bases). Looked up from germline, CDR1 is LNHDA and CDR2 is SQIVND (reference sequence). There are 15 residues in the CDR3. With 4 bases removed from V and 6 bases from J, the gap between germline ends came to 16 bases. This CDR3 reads CASSTRDPRAQPQHF. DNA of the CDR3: TGTGCCAGTAGTACCCGGGACCCCAGGGCTCAGCCCCAGCATTTT.

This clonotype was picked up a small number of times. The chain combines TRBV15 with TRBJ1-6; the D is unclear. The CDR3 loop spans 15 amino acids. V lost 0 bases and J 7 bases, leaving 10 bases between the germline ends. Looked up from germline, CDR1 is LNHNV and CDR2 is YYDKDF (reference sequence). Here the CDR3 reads CATSRERTANSPLHF. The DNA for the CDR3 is TGTGCCACCAGCAGAGAAAGGACGGCCAATTCACCCCTCCACTTT.

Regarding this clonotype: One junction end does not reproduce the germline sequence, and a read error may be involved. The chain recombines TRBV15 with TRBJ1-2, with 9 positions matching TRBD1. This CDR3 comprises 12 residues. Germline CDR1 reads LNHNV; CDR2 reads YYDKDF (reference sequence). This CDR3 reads CATSGDRGYYTF. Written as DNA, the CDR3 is TGTGCCACCAGCGGAGACAGGGGGTACTACACCTTC.

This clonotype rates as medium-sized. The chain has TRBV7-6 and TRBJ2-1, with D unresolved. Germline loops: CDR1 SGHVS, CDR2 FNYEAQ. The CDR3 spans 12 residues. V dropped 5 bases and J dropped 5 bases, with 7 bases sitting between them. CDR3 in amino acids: CASSLSNNEQFF. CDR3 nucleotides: TGTGCCAGCAGCCTTTCAAACAATGAGCAGTTCTTC.

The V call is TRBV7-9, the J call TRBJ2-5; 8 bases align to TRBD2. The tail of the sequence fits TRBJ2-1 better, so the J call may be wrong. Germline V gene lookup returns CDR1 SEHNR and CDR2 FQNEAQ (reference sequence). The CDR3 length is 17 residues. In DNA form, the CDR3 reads TGTGCCAGCAGCTTAGCCTCTAGCGGGCCCTACAATGAGCGGCAGTTCTTC. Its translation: CASSLASSGPYNERQFF.

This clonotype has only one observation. Here the CDR3 reads CATGSAQASSYNEQFF. In nucleotides, the CDR3 is TGTGCCACCGGTTCCGCCCAGGCTAGCTCCTACAATGAGCAGTTCTTC. The gene calls are TRBV24-1 and TRBJ2-1; D gene unclear. Germline CDR1 and CDR2: KGHDR and SFDVKD. The CDR3 spans 16 residues. Between the trimmed V and J ends, which lost 9 bases and 0 bases, there was a span of 17 bases.